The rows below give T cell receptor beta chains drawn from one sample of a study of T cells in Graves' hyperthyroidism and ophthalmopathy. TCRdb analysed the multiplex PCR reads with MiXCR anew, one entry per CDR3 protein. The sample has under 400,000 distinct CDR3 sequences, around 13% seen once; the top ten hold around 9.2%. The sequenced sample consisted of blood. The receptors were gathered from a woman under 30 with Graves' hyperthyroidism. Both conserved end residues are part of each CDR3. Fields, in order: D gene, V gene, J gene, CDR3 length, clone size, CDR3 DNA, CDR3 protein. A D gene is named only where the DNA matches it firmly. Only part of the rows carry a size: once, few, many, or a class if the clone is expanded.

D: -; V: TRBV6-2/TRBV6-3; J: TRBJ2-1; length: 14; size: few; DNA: TGTGCCAGCAAACCGAGGAGCTCCTACAATGAGCAGTTCTTC; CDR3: CASKPRSSYNEQFF
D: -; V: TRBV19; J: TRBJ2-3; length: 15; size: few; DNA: TGTGCCAGTAGTATAGGTTGGGACAGCACAGATACGCAGTATTTT; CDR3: CASSIGWDSTDTQYF
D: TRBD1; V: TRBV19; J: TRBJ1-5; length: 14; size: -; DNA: TGTGCCAGTAGTACCGGACAGGGATCGGGTCGGCAGCATTTT; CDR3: CASSTGQGSGRQHF
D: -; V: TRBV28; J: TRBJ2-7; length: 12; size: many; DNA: TGTGCCAGCAGAGCAGACCCCTACGAGCAGTACTTC; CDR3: CASRADPYEQYF
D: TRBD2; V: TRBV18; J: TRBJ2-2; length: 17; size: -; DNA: TGTGCCAGCTCACCGGGACTAGCGGGAGGACGGACCGGGGAGCTGTTTTTT; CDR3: CASSPGLAGGRTGELFF
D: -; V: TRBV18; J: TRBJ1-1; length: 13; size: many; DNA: TGTGCCAGCTCACCGTCCCAGCTCACTGAAGCTTTCTTT; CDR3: CASSPSQLTEAFF
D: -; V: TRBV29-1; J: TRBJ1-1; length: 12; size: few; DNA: TGCAGCGCTGGGGGGGGGGACACTGAAGCTTTCTTT; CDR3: CSAGGGDTEAFF
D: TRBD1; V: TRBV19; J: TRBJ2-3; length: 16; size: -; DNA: TGTGCCAGTAGAATTTCCGGGACAGGGGTCGGAGATACGCAGTATTTT; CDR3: CASRISGTGVGDTQYF
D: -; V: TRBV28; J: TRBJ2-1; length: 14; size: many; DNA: TGTGCCAGCAGTTTTGACAGCTCCTACAATGAGCAGTTCTTC; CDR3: CASSFDSSYNEQFF
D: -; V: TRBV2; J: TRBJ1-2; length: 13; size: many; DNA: TGTGCCAGCAGCTATCGGGACACGATCGGCTACACCTTC; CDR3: CASSYRDTIGYTF
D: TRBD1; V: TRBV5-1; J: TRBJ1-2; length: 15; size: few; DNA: TGCGCCAGCAGCTTATTCGGGACAGCTAACTATGGCTACACCTTC; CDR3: CASSLFGTANYGYTF
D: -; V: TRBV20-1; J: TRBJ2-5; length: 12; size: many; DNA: TGCAGTGCTAGTTTAGGGGAAGAGACCCAGTACTTC; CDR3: CSASLGEETQYF
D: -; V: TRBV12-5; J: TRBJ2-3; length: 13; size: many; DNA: TGTGCTAGTGGTGTCGGGACCGTAGATACGCAGTATTTT; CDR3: CASGVGTVDTQYF
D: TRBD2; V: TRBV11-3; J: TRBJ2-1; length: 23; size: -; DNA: TGTGCCAGCAGCTTCTCCAACCCGACTAGCGGGGGAGGTCTTGGAGCCTCCTACAATGAGCAGTTCTTC; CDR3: CASSFSNPTSGGGLGASYNEQFF
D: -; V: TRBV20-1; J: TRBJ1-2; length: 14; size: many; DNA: TGCAGTGCTAGAGAAACAGGGATAAACTATGGCTACACCTTC; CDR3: CSARETGINYGYTF
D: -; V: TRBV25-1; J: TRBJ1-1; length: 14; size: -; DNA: TGTGCCAGCAGTGAAGGGCACGTGAACACTGAAGCTTTCTTT; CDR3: CASSEGHVNTEAFF
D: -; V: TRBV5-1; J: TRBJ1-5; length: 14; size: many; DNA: TGTGCCAGCAGCCTCGACGGCACCAATCAGCCCCAGCATTTT; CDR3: CASSLDGTNQPQHF
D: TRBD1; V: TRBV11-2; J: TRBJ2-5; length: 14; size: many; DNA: TGTGCCAGCAGCCCCCCCAGGGGGCGAGAGACCCAGTACTTC; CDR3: CASSPPRGRETQYF
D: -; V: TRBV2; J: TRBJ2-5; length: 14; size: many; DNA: TGTGCCAGCTCCCCCGAGGGGGGCGGTGAGACCCAGTACTTC; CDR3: CASSPEGGGETQYF
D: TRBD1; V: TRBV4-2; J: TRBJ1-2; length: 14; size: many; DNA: TGTGCCAGCAGCAGTCGACAGGGAACGCAGGGCTACACCTTC; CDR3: CASSSRQGTQGYTF
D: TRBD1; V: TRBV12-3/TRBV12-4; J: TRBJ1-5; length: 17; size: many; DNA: TGTGCCAGCAGTCCTCCTTTGGACAGGTGGGGCAATCAGCCCCAGCATTTT; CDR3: CASSPPLDRWGNQPQHF
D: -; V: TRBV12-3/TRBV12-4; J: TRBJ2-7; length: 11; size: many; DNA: TGTGCCAGCAGCTCCCTGGGGGATCAGTACTTC; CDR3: CASSSLGDQYF
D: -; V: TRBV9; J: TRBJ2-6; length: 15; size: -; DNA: TGTGCCAGCAGCTCCGGGACATCTGGGGCCAACGTCCTGACTTTC; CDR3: CASSSGTSGANVLTF
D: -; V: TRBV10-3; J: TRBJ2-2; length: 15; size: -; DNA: TGTGCCATCAAAGGCCGCCTGGAGAACACCGGGGAGCTGTTTTTT; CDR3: CAIKGRLENTGELFF
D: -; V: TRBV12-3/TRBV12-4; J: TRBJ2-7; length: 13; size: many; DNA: TGTGCCAGCAGTAGGGGACACCCCTACGAGCAGTACTTC; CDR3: CASSRGHPYEQYF
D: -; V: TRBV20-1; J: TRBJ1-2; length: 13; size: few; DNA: TGCAGTGCTAGCCCGGGCCCCTTGAGGGGCTACACCTTC; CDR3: CSASPGPLRGYTF
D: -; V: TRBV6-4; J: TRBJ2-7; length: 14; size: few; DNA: TGTGCCAGCACCCAGGATGCGGGCTCCTACGAGCAGTACTTC; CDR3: CASTQDAGSYEQYF
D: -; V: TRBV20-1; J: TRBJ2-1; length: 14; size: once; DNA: TGCAGTGCTCCTAAGCGGAGCTCCTACAATGAGCAGTTCTTC; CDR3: CSAPKRSSYNEQFF
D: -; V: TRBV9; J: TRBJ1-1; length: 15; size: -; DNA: TGTGCCAGCAGCCTCATGGGGGGGAGAGGCACTGAAGCTTTCTTT; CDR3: CASSLMGGRGTEAFF
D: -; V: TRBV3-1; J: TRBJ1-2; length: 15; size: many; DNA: TGTGCCAGCAGTGTGGAGGGTAAAGTAAACTATGGCTACACCTTC; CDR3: CASSVEGKVNYGYTF
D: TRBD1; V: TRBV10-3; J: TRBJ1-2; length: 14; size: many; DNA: TGTGCCATCAGCCCGGGACAGGCTGGGGGGGGCTACACCTTC; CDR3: CAISPGQAGGGYTF
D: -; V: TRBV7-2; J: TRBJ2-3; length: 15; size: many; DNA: TGTGCCAGCAGCTTAGGAGCGGTTGACACAGATACGCAGTATTTT; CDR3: CASSLGAVDTDTQYF
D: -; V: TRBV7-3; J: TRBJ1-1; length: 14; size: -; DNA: TGTGCCAGCAGCCCCCGGGGGGTCGGCACTGAAGCTTTCTTT; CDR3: CASSPRGVGTEAFF
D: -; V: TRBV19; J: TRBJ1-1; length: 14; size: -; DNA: TGTGCCAGTAGTAGAGAGGGTTTGAACACTGAAGCTTTCTTT; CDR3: CASSREGLNTEAFF
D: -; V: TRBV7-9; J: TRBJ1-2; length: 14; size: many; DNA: TGTGCCAGCAGCTTAGAGGGGAACGACCGCGGCTACACCTTC; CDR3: CASSLEGNDRGYTF
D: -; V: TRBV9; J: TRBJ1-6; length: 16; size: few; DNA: TGTGCCAGCAGCGTAGCTGGTGACCCACGGCATTCACCCCTCCACTTT; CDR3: CASSVAGDPRHSPLHF
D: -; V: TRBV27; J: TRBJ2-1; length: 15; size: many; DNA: TGTGCCAGCAGTTTAGAGAAGAGCTCCTACAATGAGCAGTTCTTC; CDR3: CASSLEKSSYNEQFF
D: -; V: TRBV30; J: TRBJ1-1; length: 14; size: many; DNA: TGTGCCTGGCGTAAAGGGACCGGGAACACTGAAGCTTTCTTT; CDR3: CAWRKGTGNTEAFF
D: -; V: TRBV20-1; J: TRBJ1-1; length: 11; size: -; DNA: TGCAGTTCTCTATGGGGCACTGAAGCTTTCTTT; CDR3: CSSLWGTEAFF
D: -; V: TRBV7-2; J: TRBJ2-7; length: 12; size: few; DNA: TGTGCCAGCAGCCCAGGGGGGCCGGGGCAGTACTTC; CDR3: CASSPGGPGQYF
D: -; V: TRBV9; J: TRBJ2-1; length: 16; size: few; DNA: TGTGCCAGCAGCCCCCGCTTAGCGGAGGGTAATCATGAGCAGTTCTTC; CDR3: CASSPRLAEGNHEQFF
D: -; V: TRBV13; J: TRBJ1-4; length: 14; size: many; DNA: TGTGCCAGCAGCTTAGGGGGCGTGGATGAAAAACTGTTTTTT; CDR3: CASSLGGVDEKLFF
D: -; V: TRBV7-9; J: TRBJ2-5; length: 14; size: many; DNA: TGTGCCAGCAGCTTTAAGGGTCACCAAGAGACCCAGTACTTC; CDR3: CASSFKGHQETQYF
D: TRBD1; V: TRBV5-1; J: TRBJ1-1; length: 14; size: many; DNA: TGCGCCAGCAGCCGCAGGGGGATGAACACTGAAGCTTTCTTT; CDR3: CASSRRGMNTEAFF
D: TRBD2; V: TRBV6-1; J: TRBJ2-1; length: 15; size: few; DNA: TGTGCCAGCAGTGGAGAGACTAGCGGGTACAATGAGCAGTTCTTC; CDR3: CASSGETSGYNEQFF
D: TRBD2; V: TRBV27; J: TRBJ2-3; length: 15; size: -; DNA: TGTGCCATTCCGGTAGCGGGGGCCCTGGCAGATACGCAGTATTTT; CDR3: CAIPVAGALADTQYF
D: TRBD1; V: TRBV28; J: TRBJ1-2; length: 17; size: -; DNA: TGTGCCAGCGGGGCCGGGACAGGGGAGCGGGGGTACTATGGCTACACCTTC; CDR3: CASGAGTGERGYYGYTF
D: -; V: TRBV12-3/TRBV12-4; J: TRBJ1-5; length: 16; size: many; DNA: TGTGCCAGCGGAGGGGTAGGAAGGGTCGGATCTCAGCCCCAGCATTTT; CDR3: CASGGVGRVGSQPQHF
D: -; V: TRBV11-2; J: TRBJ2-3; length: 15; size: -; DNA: TGTGCCAGCAGATTAGCTGGCCGTTCCACAGATACGCAGTATTTT; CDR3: CASRLAGRSTDTQYF
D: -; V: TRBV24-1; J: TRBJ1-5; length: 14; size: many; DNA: TGTGCCACCAGTGACTCAGGGGTAAATCAGCCCCAGCATTTT; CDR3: CATSDSGVNQPQHF
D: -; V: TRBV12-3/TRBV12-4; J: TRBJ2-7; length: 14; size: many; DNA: TGTGCCAGCAGTTCGGACACGGTAGTCTACGAGCAGTACTTC; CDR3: CASSSDTVVYEQYF
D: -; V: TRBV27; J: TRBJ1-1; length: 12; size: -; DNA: TGTGCCAGCAGTTTATACGGGGGGGGAGCTTTCTTT; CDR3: CASSLYGGGAFF
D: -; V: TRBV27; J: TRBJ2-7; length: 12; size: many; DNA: TGTGCCAGCACCTCCCCCGCCTACGAGCAGTACTTC; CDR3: CASTSPAYEQYF
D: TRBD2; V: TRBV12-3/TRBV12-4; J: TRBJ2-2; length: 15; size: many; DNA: TGTGCCACTTCTCTAGCGGGAGTGGACGTCGGGGAGCTGTTTTTT; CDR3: CATSLAGVDVGELFF
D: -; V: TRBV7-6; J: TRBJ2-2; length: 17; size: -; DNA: TGTGCCAGCAGCTTAACTGGCGGGCCCAGTAACACCGGGGAGCTGTTTTTT; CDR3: CASSLTGGPSNTGELFF
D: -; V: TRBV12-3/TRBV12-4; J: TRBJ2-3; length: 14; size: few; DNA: TGTGCCAGCAGTGCAACAGGGCGCACAGATACGCAGTATTTT; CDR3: CASSATGRTDTQYF
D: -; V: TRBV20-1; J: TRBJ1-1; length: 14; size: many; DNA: TGCAGTATGACAAATACGAGAAAGAACACTGAAGCTTTCTTT; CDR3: CSMTNTRKNTEAFF
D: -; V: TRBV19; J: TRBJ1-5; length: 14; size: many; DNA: TGTGCCATTTCCCCCTCCTCCAGGAATCAGCCCCAGCATTTT; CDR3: CAISPSSRNQPQHF
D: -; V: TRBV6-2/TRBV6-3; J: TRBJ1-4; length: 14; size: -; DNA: TGTGCCACGAAACACCCCCCGGAGGGTGAAAAACTGTTTTTT; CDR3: CATKHPPEGEKLFF